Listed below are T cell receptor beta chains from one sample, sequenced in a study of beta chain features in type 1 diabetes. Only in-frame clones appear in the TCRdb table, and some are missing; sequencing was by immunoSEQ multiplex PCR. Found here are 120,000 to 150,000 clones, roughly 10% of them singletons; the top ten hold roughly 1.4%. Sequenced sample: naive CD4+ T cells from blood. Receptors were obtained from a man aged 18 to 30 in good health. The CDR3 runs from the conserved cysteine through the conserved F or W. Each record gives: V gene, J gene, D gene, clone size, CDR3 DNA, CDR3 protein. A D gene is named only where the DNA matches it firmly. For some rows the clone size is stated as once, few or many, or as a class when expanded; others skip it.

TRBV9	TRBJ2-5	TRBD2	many	TGTGCCAGCAGCGTAGCGCCGCCGGGAGGGGGAGAGACCCAGTACTTC	CASSVAPPGGGETQYF
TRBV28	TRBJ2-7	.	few	TGTGCCAGCAGGCTTACAGGGGGGGGAACCTACGAGCAGTACTTC	CASRLTGGGTYEQYF
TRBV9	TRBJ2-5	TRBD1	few	TGTGCCAGCAGCGTAGGATCAGGGGGCATAGAGACCCAGTACTTC	CASSVGSGGIETQYF
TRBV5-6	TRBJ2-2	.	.	TGTGCCAGCAGCTTGGAGGCAGCGGTGAGCACCGGGGAGCTGTTTTTT	CASSLEAAVSTGELFF
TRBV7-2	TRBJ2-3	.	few	TGTGCCAGCAGCTTAGCGGGAGGCGGTAGCACCCCAGATACGCAGTATTTT	CASSLAGGGSTPDTQYF
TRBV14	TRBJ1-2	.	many	TGTGCCAGCAGCCAAGCAGACTATGGCTACACCTTC	CASSQADYGYTF
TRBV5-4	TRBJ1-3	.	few	TGTGCCAGCAGCTTCGACTCCGGAAACACCATATATTTT	CASSFDSGNTIYF
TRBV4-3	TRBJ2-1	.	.	TGCGCCAGCAGCCCACTGGTCCGGGACAATGAGCAGTTCTTC	CASSPLVRDNEQFF
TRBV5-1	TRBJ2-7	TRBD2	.	TGCGCCAGCAGCCCGTCCCATACTAGCGGGGGTCCCTACGAGCAGTACTTC	CASSPSHTSGGPYEQYF
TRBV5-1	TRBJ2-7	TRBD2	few	TGCGCCAGCAGCCTGGCGAGCGGGGTTAAGTACGAGCAGTACTTC	CASSLASGVKYEQYF
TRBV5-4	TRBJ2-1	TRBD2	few	TGTGCCAGCAGCCCTAGCGGGGGCCTAATCTCCTACAATGAGCAGTTCTTC	CASSPSGGLISYNEQFF
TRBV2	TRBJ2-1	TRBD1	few	TGTGCCAGCAATTTCGGACAGGGGGCGGGATACAATGAGCAGTTCTTC	CASNFGQGAGYNEQFF
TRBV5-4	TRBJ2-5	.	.	TGTGCCAGCAGCTTGAAGGGAGGCGCAGAGACCCAGTACTTC	CASSLKGGAETQYF
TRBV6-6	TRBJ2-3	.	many	TGTGCCAGCAGTCCGCCAGGGCTCACAGATACGCAGTATTTT	CASSPPGLTDTQYF
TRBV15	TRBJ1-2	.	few	TGTGCCACCAGCGGACAAGTGCTAAGGGGTGACTATGGCTACACCTTC	CATSGQVLRGDYGYTF
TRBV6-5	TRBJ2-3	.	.	TGTGCCAGCAGACCCACAGGGCTAACAGATACGCAGTATTTT	CASRPTGLTDTQYF
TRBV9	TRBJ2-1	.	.	TGTGCCAGCAGCGCCGGACTTTCTTACAATGAGCAGTTCTTC	CASSAGLSYNEQFF
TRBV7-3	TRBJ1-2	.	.	TGTGCCAGCAGCTTACCCGGCCGGACCCAGGGTGGCTACACCTTC	CASSLPGRTQGGYTF
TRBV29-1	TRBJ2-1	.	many	TGCAGCCTCTCGGGGAGCTCCTACAATGAGCAGTTCTTC	CSLSGSSYNEQFF
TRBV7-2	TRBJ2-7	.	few	TGTGCCAGCAGCTTCGACAGAACCTACGAGCAGTACTTC	CASSFDRTYEQYF
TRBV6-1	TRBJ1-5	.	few	TGTGCCAGCAGCATCGAGCGTAGCAATCAGCCCCAGCATTTT	CASSIERSNQPQHF
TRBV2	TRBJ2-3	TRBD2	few	TGTGCCAGCACCCCCTCGGCTACCGGGGGGGCCGCGAGCACAGATACGCAGTATTTT	CASTPSATGGAASTDTQYF
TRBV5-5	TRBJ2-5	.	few	TGTGCCAGCAGCGGCGCACCCGGGGAGACCCAGTACTTC	CASSGAPGETQYF
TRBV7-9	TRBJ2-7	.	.	TGTGCCAGCAGCTTAGATCAGGGTTCCTACGAGCAGTACTTC	CASSLDQGSYEQYF
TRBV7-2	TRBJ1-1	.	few	TGTGCCAGCAGCTCCACTATGAACACTGAAGCTTTCTTT	CASSSTMNTEAFF
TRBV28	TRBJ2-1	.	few	TGTGCCAGCAGGTCTACAGGATACAATGAGCAGTTCTTC	CASRSTGYNEQFF
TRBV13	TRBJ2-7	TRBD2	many	TGTGCCAGCAGCACCCAACTAGCGGGGGGGTACGAGCAGTACTTC	CASSTQLAGGYEQYF
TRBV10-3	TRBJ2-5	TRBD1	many	TGTGCCATCAGGGGGACAGGGAACCAAGAGACCCAGTACTTC	CAIRGTGNQETQYF
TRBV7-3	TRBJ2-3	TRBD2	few	TGTGCCAGCAGCTATTTGATGACGCCTAGCGGGCCTGGTACGCAGTATTTT	CASSYLMTPSGPGTQYF
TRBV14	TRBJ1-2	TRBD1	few	TGTGCCAGCAGCTCGACCGGGACAGGGGGCGCAGCTAACTATGGCTACACCTTC	CASSSTGTGGAANYGYTF
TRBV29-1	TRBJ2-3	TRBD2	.	TGCAGCGCCCGACCTGGACTAGCGCCAGATACGCAGTATTTT	CSARPGLAPDTQYF
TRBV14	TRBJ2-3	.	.	TGTGCCAGCAGCCAAGACAGGGCAGATACGCAGTATTTT	CASSQDRADTQYF
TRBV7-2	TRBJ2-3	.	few	TGTGCCAGCAGAGGCCCGGGGGATACGCAGTATTTT	CASRGPGDTQYF
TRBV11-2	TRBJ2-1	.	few	TGTGCCAGCAGCTTATCCGGGATCAATGAGCAGTTCTTC	CASSLSGINEQFF
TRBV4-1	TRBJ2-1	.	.	TGCGCCAGCCGCGACGGGTTCTTCTCCTACAATGAGCAGTTCTTC	CASRDGFFSYNEQFF
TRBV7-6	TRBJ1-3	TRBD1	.	TGTGCCAGCAGCTTCCGGACAGGGGGCTCTGGAAACACCATATATTTT	CASSFRTGGSGNTIYF